Below, 28 T cell receptor beta chains from the same sample are listed, as sequenced in a study of T cell repertoires in cytomegalovirus infection. TCRdb re-analysed the reads in MiXCR, keeping a single row per CDR3 protein. The sample includes about 920,000 distinct CDR3 sequences, 31% of them seen just once. Which antigens these TCRs recognize remains unknown. The material was cultured CD8+ T cells from PBMCs, obtained from culture after CMV antigen stimulation. The source is a human donor in good health (CMV status not recorded). Some clones in this sample may be carry-over from other donors' samples.

This chain links TRBV7-9 with TRBJ1-1; maybe TRBD1 (6 bases). Germline V lookup: CDR1 SEHNR, CDR2 FQNEAQ (reference sequence). V was pared by 0 bases and J by 8 bases, with 10 bases between. The CDR3 runs 13 residues. The CDR3 nucleotides read TGTGCCAGCAGCTTAGCGGGGGCGCCCGAAGCTTTCTTT. As protein: CASSLAGAPEAFF.

This clonotype was observed a handful of times. The rearrangement uses TRBV6-5 and TRBJ2-5; 9 nucleotides match TRBD1. This CDR3 has 16 residues. Germline CDR1 MNHEY, CDR2 SVGAGI. With V trimmed by 2 bases and J by 2 bases, 6 bases remained unmatched. The CDR3 nucleotides are TGTGCCAGCAGTTACGGTAGGGGACAGGGACAAGAGACCCAGTACTTC. As protein: CASSYGRGQGQETQYF.

A word on this clonotype: Without the conserved terminal phenylalanine or tryptophan, this CDR3 likely stems from a read error. This chain joins TRBV6-2 or TRBV6-3 and TRBJ1-1; TRBD1 is a possible D gene (6 bases). Per germline, CDR1 MNHEY and CDR2 SVGEGT. The length of the CDR3 is 13 residues. The ends were cut back, 7 bases at V and 1 base at J, with 10 bases in the middle. Here the CDR3 reads CASKWTANTEAFS. CDR3 sequence (DNA): TGTGCCAGCAAATGGACAGCGAACACTGAAGCTTTCTCT.

This clonotype was seen only a few times. This sequence joins TRBV27 and TRBJ2-7, with 7 bases that match TRBD1. The CDR3 is 15 residues long. V lost 5 bases to trimming and J lost 3 bases; unmatched junction nucleotides: 10. Germline values: CDR1 MNHEY, CDR2 SMNVEV (reference sequence). In DNA, the CDR3 is TGTGCCAGCAGTACCCGGACAGGTTTCGGCTACGAGCAGTACGTC. Its translation: CASSTRTGFGYEQYV.

About this clonotype itself: Being one base from a much bigger clone, this may be a read error. The V gene is TRBV7-3, the J gene TRBJ1-1, with 7 positions matching TRBD1. The CDR3 is 15 residues long. Germline V CDR1 and CDR2: SGHTA, FQGTGA. The CDR3: CVSSLAQGLVTEAFF. Here the CDR3 DNA reads TGTGTCAGCAGCTTAGCACAGGGGTTGGTAACTGAAGCTTTCTTT.

This clonotype has a handful of counts. The chain links TRBV12-3 or TRBV12-4 to TRBJ2-5, with 7 bases that match TRBD2. The J segment lost 5 bases and the V segment lost 5 bases, leaving 8 bases of the junction unmatched. CDR3 length equals 14 residues. CDR3 sequence (DNA): TGTGCCAGCAGTGACAGCGGGATTTGGGAGACCCAGTACTTC. Encoded protein: CASSDSGIWETQYF.

V usage is TRBV3-1 and J usage is TRBJ2-7; D is ambiguous. Germline V gene lookup returns CDR1 LGHDT and CDR2 YNNKEL (reference sequence). V was shortened by 4 bases and J by 5 bases, with 15 bases between the two germline ends. The CDR3 covers 14 residues. CDR3: CASSPRTRLDEQYF. The CDR3 DNA sequence: TGTGCCAGCAGCCCTCGGACGCGACTGGACGAGCAGTACTTC.

This chain connects TRBV4-1 to TRBJ2-1; D possibly corresponds to TRBD1 (5 bases). Trimming left V 4 bases short and J 6 bases short, with 13 bases between. Germline V gene sequence: CDR1 MGHRA, CDR2 YSYEKL. The CDR3 is 14 residues long. Written as DNA, the CDR3 is TGCGCCAGCAGCCTCCCAGGAGACAGCAATGAGCAGTTCTTC. Translation gives CASSLPGDSNEQFF.

This clonotype showed up many times. The rearrangement uses TRBV12-3 or TRBV12-4 and TRBJ1-5; D not resolved. The CDR3 sequence is 14 residues long. V was clipped by 8 bases and J by 4 bases, with 15 bases between them. Here the CDR3 DNA reads TGTGCCAGCTCACTGGGGTTAGCAAATCAGCCCCAGCATTTT. It codes for CASSLGLANQPQHF.

Turning to this clonotype: A read error is possible here, since a much larger clone lies one base away. V gene TRBV7-9 combines with J gene TRBJ2-1; tentatively, D is TRBD2 (5 bases). The CDR3 sequence is 14 residues long. Germline CDR1 reads SEHNR; CDR2 reads FQNEAQ (reference sequence). The CDR3 coding sequence is TGTGCCAGCAACTTAGCGCAGGTGCACAATGAGCAGTTCTTC. Its protein product is CASNLAQVHNEQFF. Full variable domain (remainder filled in from reference TRBV7-9 and TRBJ2-1): DTGVSQNPRHKITKRGQNVTFRCDPISEHNRLYWYRQTLGQGPEFLTYFQNEAQLEKSRLLSDRFSAERPKGSFSTLEIQRTEQGDSAMYLCASNLAQVHNEQFFGPGTRLTVL.

This clonotype was detected a few times. The chain has TRBV20-1 and TRBJ2-5; possible D gene TRBD1, 7 bases. Per germline, CDR1 DFQATT and CDR2 SNEGSKA (reference sequence). This CDR3 is 14 amino acids long. V was clipped by 3 bases and J by 6 bases, with 17 bases between them. The CDR3 here is CSARGQGGMKTQYF. As DNA, the CDR3 is TGCAGTGCTAGGGGGCAGGGGGGAATGAAGACCCAGTACTTC.

This chain connects TRBV6-6 to TRBJ2-1; 7 bases match TRBD1. Per the germline V gene, CDR1 is MNHNY and CDR2 is SVGAGI (reference sequence). After removal of 8 bases from V and 2 bases from J, the junction contained 24 bases not matched to a gene. The CDR3 contains 20 residues. CDR3 sequence (DNA): TGTGCCAGCCCCCCCGATTTACCCGGGACAGCGATTATTCCCTACAATGAGCAGTTCTTC. Amino acids: CASPPDLPGTAIIPYNEQFF.

This rearrangement joins TRBV9 to TRBJ1-5; unclear D gene. The CDR3 is 14 amino acids. Looked up from germline, CDR1 is SGDLS and CDR2 is YYNGEE. The V end was cut by 0 bases, the J end by 3 bases, with 7 bases between. CDR3 DNA: TGTGCCAGCAGCGTAGGGGTCTCCAATCAGCCCCAGCATTTT. Amino acid sequence: CASSVGVSNQPQHF.

This clonotype was counted at least ten times. The chain combines TRBV7-6 with TRBJ2-1; 10 bases are a match to TRBD1. The CDR3 has 18 amino acids. The J segment lost 5 bases and the V segment lost 5 bases, leaving 15 bases of the junction unmatched. Germline loops: CDR1 SGHVS, CDR2 FNYEAQ. The CDR3 sequence is CASSHTIETGGYDNEQFF. The CDR3 nucleotides read TGTGCCAGCAGCCACACCATCGAGACAGGGGGCTATGACAATGAGCAGTTCTTC.

This chain uses TRBV6-2 or TRBV6-3 with TRBJ1-5; D call uncertain. V lost 10 bases and J 8 bases, leaving 18 bases between the germline ends. The CDR3 loop spans 13 amino acids. Germline assignment: CDR1 MNHEY and CDR2 SVGEGT. The CDR3 DNA reads TGTGCCACCCAACGGATAAAGTGGAAGCCCCAGCATTTT. This sequence encodes CATQRIKWKPQHF.

In this sample, this clonotype turned up a few times. The chain recombines TRBV5-6 with TRBJ1-2; unclear D gene. The germline V and J ends were trimmed by 4 bases and 8 bases, with 21 bases remaining between them. The CDR3 has 15 amino acids. Germline V gene sequence: CDR1 SGHDT, CDR2 YYEEEE. The CDR3, as DNA: TGTGCCAGCAGCCCTGACGTCGAGACTCCCTTCGGCTACACCTTC. It yields the protein CASSPDVETPFGYTF.

This clonotype was seen a handful of times. The chain carries TRBV4-1 and TRBJ1-2; possibly TRBD1 for D (5 bases). CDR3 length: 15 residues. The germline V and J ends were trimmed by 3 bases and 0 bases, with 11 bases remaining between them. Germline V CDR1 and CDR2: MGHRA, YSYEKL. The CDR3 spells CASSQVRQTNYGYTF. Written as DNA, the CDR3 is TGCGCCAGCAGCCAGGTGCGACAGACTAACTATGGCTACACCTTC.

The chain is built from TRBV28 and TRBJ2-7, with TRBD2 identical over 7 bases. From germline, CDR1 is MDHEN and CDR2 SYDVKM. There are 15 residues in the CDR3. J gave up 4 bases and V 5 bases, and 11 bases lay outside the gene matches. The CDR3 DNA is TGTGCCAGCAGTCCCTCACATCGGGGACTATACGAGCAGTACGTC. It yields the protein CASSPSHRGLYEQYV.

About this clonotype: With a much larger clone just one base away, this may be a read error. The gene calls are TRBV7-9 and TRBJ2-5; D tentatively reads TRBD1 or TRBD2 (6 bases each). This CDR3 has 14 residues. Per germline, CDR1 SEHNR and CDR2 FQNEAQ (reference sequence). The germline V and J ends were trimmed by 8 bases and 5 bases, with 18 bases remaining between them. The CDR3 nucleotides are TGTGCCAGCGGTCGATCCGGGGGCCTGGAGACCCAGTACTTC. Translating it yields CASGRSGGLETQYF. The full variable domain, its missing parts supplied by reference TRBV7-9 and TRBJ2-5, is DTGVSQNPRHKITKRGQNVTFRCDPISEHNRLYWYRQTLGQGPEFLTYFQNEAQLEKSRLLSDRFSAERPKGSFSTLEIQRTEQGDSAMYLCASGRSGGLETQYFGPGTRLLVL.

The gene calls are TRBV19 and TRBJ2-7; D perhaps matches TRBD2 (6 bases). The germline gives CDR1 LNHDA, CDR2 SQIVND (reference sequence). The CDR3 is made up of 13 amino acids. Trimming removed 8 bases from V and 5 bases from J, with 16 bases in between. The CDR3 protein is CASGAGLGNEQYV. DNA for the CDR3: TGTGCCAGTGGAGCGGGTCTAGGGAACGAGCAGTACGTC.

This clonotype has at least ten counts. V is TRBV7-6 and J is TRBJ1-3; 7 nucleotides match TRBD1. Germline CDR1 reads SGHVS; CDR2 reads FNYEAQ. This CDR3 comprises 15 residues. V shed 1 base, J shed 3 bases, and the junction held 3 bases outside the gene matches. CDR3 DNA sequence: TGTGCCAGCAGCTTAGGGGGACAGCTTGGAAACACCATATATTTT. Its translation: CASSLGGQLGNTIYF.

The chain uses TRBV27 and TRBJ2-3, with TRBD2 matching 9 bases. CDR1 is MNHEY and CDR2 is SMNVEV in the germline V gene (reference sequence). V trimming: 4 bases; J trimming: 1 base; junction bases outside the gene matches: 9. This CDR3 spans 17 amino acids. This chain's CDR3 is CASSSASGDKGTDTQYF. In DNA form, the CDR3 reads TGTGCCAGCAGTTCCGCTAGCGGGGATAAGGGCACAGATACGCAGTATTTT.

The V call is TRBV29-1, the J call TRBJ1-2; D is uncertain. Germline CDR1 SQVTM, CDR2 ANQGSEA. Trimming shortened V by 4 bases and J by 7 bases, and 7 bases separated the two germline ends. This CDR3 region has 10 residues. The CDR3 here is CSVADGGYTF. In DNA, the CDR3 is TGCAGCGTTGCAGACGGTGGCTACACCTTC.

In DNA form, the CDR3 reads TGCGCCAGCAGCCGGCACACTAATGAAAAACTGTTTTTT. Amino acid sequence: CASSRHTNEKLFF. The chain has TRBV4-1 and TRBJ1-4; D remains ambiguous. CDR3 length: 13 amino acids. Deletions cut 4 bases from V and 2 bases from J, with 5 bases between. Germline V gene sequence: CDR1 MGHRA, CDR2 YSYEKL.

V gene TRBV12-5 combines with J gene TRBJ2-1; D is possibly TRBD1 (6 bases). Trimming took off 6 bases at V and 4 bases at J, with 10 bases between the two ends. The CDR3 is 13 amino acids. From germline, CDR1 is LGHNT and CDR2 FRNRAP. CDR3 residues: CASGQGTYNEQFF. The CDR3 nucleotides read TGTGCTAGTGGGCAGGGGACATACAATGAGCAGTTCTTC.

The rearrangement joins TRBV20-1 to TRBJ2-1; D unresolved. CDR3 length equals 11 residues. Germline CDR1 and CDR2: DFQATT and SNEGSKA (reference sequence). V was clipped by 5 bases and J by 9 bases, with 11 bases between them. The CDR3 nucleotides are TGCAGTGCTCGAGGCCCCGCTGAGCAGTTCTTC. This translates into CSARGPAEQFF.

This clonotype appeared a few times. The chain recombines TRBV7-9 with TRBJ2-4; D possibly matches TRBD1 or TRBD2 (5 bases each). CDR3 length: 20 amino acids. The ends were cut back, 5 bases at V and 0 bases at J, with 26 bases in the middle. The germline CDR1 and CDR2 sequences are SEHNR and FQNEAQ (reference sequence). CDR3 sequence reads: CASSDPARGLGDLAKNIQYF. Written as DNA, the CDR3 is TGTGCCAGCAGCGACCCTGCTAGGGGCCTCGGGGATCTAGCCAAAAACATTCAGTACTTC.

The table lists this clonotype with many counts. V usage is TRBV7-2 and J usage is TRBJ2-1; 7 bases map to TRBD1. Trimming at V came to 5 bases and at J to 1 base, leaving 14 bases not matched to a gene. CDR3 size: 18 residues. CDR1 is SGHTA and CDR2 is FQGNSA in the germline V gene. Written as DNA, the CDR3 is TGTGCCAGCAGCCAGAAAAGACAGGGCATCCTTTCCTACAATGAGCAGTTCTTC. This gives the protein CASSQKRQGILSYNEQFF.